What follows describes a single T cell receptor beta chain. Its target antigen remains unknown. No much larger clone is present one base from it, and per-base qualities are unavailable. V trim: 3 bases; J trim: 8 bases; unmatched bases: 3. The CDR3 has 14 amino acids, counting the end cysteine and phenylalanine. The entry retains the CDR3 DNA only, 42 bases that are in frame from base 1. For CDR1 and CDR2, the germline V gene (reference sequence) lists SGHNT and YYREEE. The record originates from a study of blood T cell repertoires in COVID-19 (dated by TCRdb to 2020 to 2021). For the study in its entirety: Collaborator samples came from the United States, Italy and Spain and covered acute and convalescent phases of COVID-19. The material from the prospective study consisted of cDNA or gDNA derived from T cells, B-cell-depleted T cells, or PBMCs. Deeply sampled blood TCRbeta repertoires from subjects exposed to, actively infected with, or recovered from COVID-19 were included in the dataset. The repertoires were released in a freely available public database intended as a resource for research on the immune response to SARS-CoV-2. The samples were drawn from the first 160 participants of the ongoing ImmuneRACE study and from 1,200 or so subjects provided by 6 global collaborators. A de-identified subject ID, COVID-19 status, age in years and sex were almost always included in the sample metadata. Where available, HLA class I and class II types were taken from metadata supplied by the sample provider and were not determined by assay-based typing. Study-level results and caveats: How much clinical and demographic metadata was included differed by source and by participant, and the metadata was provided uncurated.

Collaborating institutions collected whole blood in K2EDTA tubes following their own protocols. For TCRbeta analysis, collaborator samples were shipped as frozen whole blood, as isolated PBMCs, or as DNA extracted from either sample type. TCRbeta CDR3 regions were amplified from genomic DNA by means of the immunoSEQ Assay, a bias-controlled multiplex PCR. As for the authors' bioinformatics: The number of nucleated cells in each sample was estimated from the amplification of reference gene primers within the assay. To quantify the absolute abundance of each unique TCRbeta CDR3 rearrangement, sequence reads were collapsed and filtered. Productive Simpson clonality was computed per sample as the square root of Simpson's diversity index over productive rearrangements. The clones in this table, taken by TCRdb from immuneACCESS, are in-frame only. Not every clone is retained; where verified, under half of the shortfall comes from an unresolved V gene, and the cause of the rest is unknown. The V and J calls and clone size come from that table; D and trimming were worked out from the DNA. The sample table shows around 170,000 clones, and 75% to 90% are seen once. The ten largest account for 6% to 7% of the sample.

The origin of this receptor is a woman aged 40 to 50 with acute or convalescent COVID-19. In this chain, TRBV5-4 is recombined with TRBJ1-6, with 9 bases aligning to TRBD1. The sample consisted of peripheral blood. The encoded CDR3 is CASSWDRADSPLHF. The DNA is as follows: TGTGCCAGCAGCTGGGACAGGGCCGATTCACCCCTCCACTTT.